This note documents a single T cell receptor (beta chain) sequence. Data came from immunoSEQ multiplex PCR; TCRdb stores just in-frame clones and leaves some out. This table holds about 140,000 clones, approximately 90% found once. The sample belongs to a study of T cell responses to AZD1222 COVID-19 vaccine. About the study: Second-dose timings of about 4 or about 12 weeks were pooled.

The CDR3 sequence is 14 residues long. Trimming removed 6 bases from V and 6 bases from J, with 17 bases in between. CDR1 and CDR2 from the germline V gene are SNHLY and FYNNEI. The sequencing here drew on peripheral blood, taken on day 0 of AZD1222 vaccination. The J gene is TRBJ1-1, the V gene TRBV2, with D tentatively TRBD1 (5 bases). This TCR derives from an adult in good health. CDR3 protein: CASRGRGLSSEAFF. In DNA form, the CDR3 reads TGTGCCAGCAGAGGGCGGGGGTTAAGTTCTGAAGCTTTCTTT.